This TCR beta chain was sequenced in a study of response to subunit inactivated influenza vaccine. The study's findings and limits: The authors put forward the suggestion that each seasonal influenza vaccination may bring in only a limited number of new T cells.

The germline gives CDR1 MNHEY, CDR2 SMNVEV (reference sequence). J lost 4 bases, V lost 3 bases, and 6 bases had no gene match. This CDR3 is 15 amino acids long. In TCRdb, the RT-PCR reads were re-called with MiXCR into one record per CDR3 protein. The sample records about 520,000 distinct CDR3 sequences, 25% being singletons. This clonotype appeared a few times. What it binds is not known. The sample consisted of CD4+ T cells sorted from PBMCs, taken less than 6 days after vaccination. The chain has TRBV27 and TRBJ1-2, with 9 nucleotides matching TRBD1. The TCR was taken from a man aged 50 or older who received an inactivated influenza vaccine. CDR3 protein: CASSFSGQGFYGYTF. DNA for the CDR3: TGTGCCAGCAGTTTTAGTGGACAGGGGTTCTATGGCTACACCTTC.